Below are 24 T cell receptor beta chains sequenced from a single sample in a study of T cell responses to AZD1222 COVID-19 vaccine. The method was immunoSEQ multiplex PCR; TCRdb's version includes in-frame clones alone and lacks a portion of them. The profile shows approximately 52,000 clones, 80% to 90% of them singletons. The sequencing here drew on peripheral blood, taken 28 days after the second AZD1222 dose. Receptors were obtained from an adult who received the AZD1222 COVID-19 vaccine.

J is TRBJ1-5 and V is TRBV6-2 or TRBV6-3; tentative D call: TRBD1 (5 bases). Trimming took 0 bases from V and 7 from J, leaving 16 bases between them. CDR3 length: 16 residues. The germline V gene encodes CDR1 MNHEY and CDR2 SVGEGT. The CDR3 DNA follows: TGTGCCAGCAGTTACTCGGGCGGGGCTTTCGGGCAGCCCCAGCATTTT. This sequence encodes CASSYSGGAFGQPQHF.

This clone was recorded once. V usage is TRBV15 and J usage is TRBJ2-5, with a tentative D call TRBD2 (6 bases). The V gene's germline CDR1 is LNHNV and CDR2 YYDKDF (reference sequence). Trimming stripped 5 bases from V and 2 bases from J, with 9 bases between. The CDR3 covers 13 residues. The CDR3 region is CATSPGVQETQYF. In DNA form, the CDR3 reads TGTGCCACCAGCCCGGGGGTTCAAGAGACCCAGTACTTC.

The V call is TRBV28, the J call TRBJ1-1; TRBD1 is a possible D gene (5 bases). Trimming removed 8 bases from V and 0 bases from J, with 13 bases in between. This CDR3 region has 14 residues. Looked up from germline, CDR1 is MDHEN and CDR2 is SYDVKM. The CDR3 protein is CASGPGAMNTEAFF. CDR3 nucleotide sequence: TGTGCCAGCGGCCCCGGGGCCATGAACACTGAAGCTTTCTTT.

This clone appeared a few times. The chain recombines TRBV19 with TRBJ2-5; no definite D call. V lost 6 bases to trimming and J lost 0 bases, with 8 bases between them. In germline, CDR1 is LNHDA, CDR2 SQIVND (reference sequence). The CDR3 consists of 13 residues. CDR3 DNA: TGTGCCAGTAGGGACCTGTACCAAGAGACCCAGTACTTC. Residues: CASRDLYQETQYF.

This CDR3 reads CASSFGTGTNGHEQYF. In DNA, the CDR3 is TGTGCCAGCAGCTTCGGGACAGGTACCAACGGCCACGAGCAGTACTTC. This sequence joins TRBV5-5 and TRBJ2-7, with 8 bases aligning to TRBD1. V shed 2 bases, J shed 5 bases, and the junction held 12 bases outside the gene matches. This CDR3 is 16 amino acids long. Germline V gives CDR1 SGHKS, CDR2 YYEKEE (reference sequence).

The chain carries TRBV27 and TRBJ1-6; TRBD1 aligns across 9 bases. After removal of 5 bases from V and 8 bases from J, the junction contained 4 bases not matched to a gene. The germline gives CDR1 MNHEY, CDR2 SMNVEV (reference sequence). This CDR3 has 14 amino acids. The CDR3 loop is CASSPGTGYSPLHF. The CDR3 DNA sequence: TGTGCCAGCAGTCCAGGGACAGGGTATTCACCCCTCCACTTT.

V is TRBV28 and J is TRBJ2-7; 7 nucleotides match TRBD1. CDR1 MDHEN and CDR2 SYDVKM come from the germline V gene. The ends lost 5 bases at V and 2 bases at J; junction bases unmatched: 6. The CDR3 length is 14 residues. CDR3: CASSPSGTAYEQYF. The CDR3 DNA sequence: TGTGCCAGCAGTCCCTCCGGGACAGCCTACGAGCAGTACTTC.

The CDR3 protein is CASSLSTGGRNTEAFF. The CDR3 coding sequence is TGTGCCAGCAGTTTGTCGACGGGGGGAAGGAACACTGAAGCTTTCTTT. The V and J genes are TRBV28 and TRBJ1-1; D perhaps matches TRBD1 (5 bases). CDR3 length: 16 amino acids. The germline V gene encodes CDR1 MDHEN and CDR2 SYDVKM. V lost 3 bases and J 1 base, leaving 15 bases between the germline ends.

The chain combines TRBV9 with TRBJ1-1; D is uncertain. CDR3 length: 14 residues. The germline V and J ends were trimmed by 3 bases and 3 bases, with 12 bases remaining between them. Germline lookup yields CDR1 SGDLS and CDR2 YYNGEE. CDR3 region: CASSASPGDTEAFF. CDR3 coding DNA: TGTGCCAGCAGCGCAAGCCCTGGGGACACTGAAGCTTTCTTT.

J is TRBJ2-1 and V is TRBV5-1; a weak D match, TRBD1 (5 bases). The CDR3 is 14 amino acids. From germline, CDR1 is SGHRS and CDR2 YFSETQ. The germline V and J ends were trimmed by 2 bases and 8 bases, with 14 bases remaining between them. The CDR3 DNA reads TGCGCCAGCAGCTTCAGGGCCCTAAGGGATGAGCAGTTCTTC. This translates into CASSFRALRDEQFF.

The chain links TRBV5-6 to TRBJ2-7, with TRBD1 identical over 11 bases. The CDR3 length is 13 residues. CDR1 SGHDT and CDR2 YYEEEE come from the germline V gene. With 6 bases clipped from V and 9 bases from J, the junction kept 8 bases outside the gene matches. CDR3 nucleotides: TGTGCCAGCACCTGGGACAGGGGGAGTCCGCAGTACTTC. Protein product: CASTWDRGSPQYF. The full variable domain, with the rest looked up from reference TRBV5-6 and TRBJ2-7, is DAGVTQSPTHLIKTRGQQVTLRCSPKSGHDTVSWYQQALGQGPQFIFQYYEEEERQRGNFPDRFSGHQFPNYSSELNVNALLLGDSALYLCASTWDRGSPQYFGPGTRLTVT.

This chain uses TRBV6-5 with TRBJ2-1; 7 bases are a match to TRBD2. CDR1 is MNHEY and CDR2 is SVGAGI in the germline V gene. V was clipped by 6 bases and J by 3 bases; unmatched bases: 2. CDR3 length equals 13 residues. Written as DNA, the CDR3 is TGTGCCAGCAGGCGGGAGCTCTACAATGAGCAGTTCTTC. It yields the protein CASRRELYNEQFF.

CDR3 sequence (DNA): TGTGCCAGCAGTGAAACCTCTGGGGGGATCTCTGGCTACACCTTC. Translating it yields CASSETSGGISGYTF. This sequence joins TRBV6-1 and TRBJ1-2, with D possibly being TRBD1 (5 bases). Trimming removed 2 bases at V and 7 bases at J, with 17 bases between. The CDR3 is made up of 15 amino acids. Per germline, CDR1 MNHNS and CDR2 SASEGT.

The chain uses TRBV7-9 and TRBJ2-7, with D uncertain. The CDR3 loop spans 16 amino acids. Trimming took 1 base from V and 5 from J, leaving 18 bases between them. CDR1 and CDR2 (germline): SEHNR, FQNEAQ (reference sequence). The CDR3 reads CASSLVNFGIGDEQYF. As DNA, the CDR3 is TGTGCCAGCAGCTTAGTAAATTTTGGGATTGGAGACGAGCAGTACTTC. The full variable domain, completed using reference TRBV7-9 and TRBJ2-7, is DTGVSQNPRHKITKRGQNVTFRCDPISEHNRLYWYRQTLGQGPEFLTYFQNEAQLEKSRLLSDRFSAERPKGSFSTLEIQRTEQGDSAMYLCASSLVNFGIGDEQYFGPGTRLTVT.

The chain links TRBV29-1 to TRBJ2-1; D unclear. Deletions cut 7 bases from V and 5 bases from J, with 6 bases between. The CDR3 has 10 residues. Germline CDR1 SQVTM, CDR2 ANQGSEA. The CDR3 reads CSGGHNEQFF. CDR3 sequence (DNA): TGCAGCGGCGGTCACAATGAGCAGTTCTTC.

The rearrangement uses TRBV19 and TRBJ1-4, with D perhaps matching TRBD1 (6 bases). Germline V gene sequence: CDR1 LNHDA, CDR2 SQIVND (reference sequence). V gave up 7 bases and J gave up 2 bases, with 17 bases separating them. The CDR3 spans 16 residues. CDR3 bases: TGTGCCAGTACCCTGAGGGGGGGTTTTACTAATGAAAAACTGTTTTTT. Translating gives CASTLRGGFTNEKLFF. The full variable domain, completed using reference TRBV19 and TRBJ1-4, is DGGITQSPKYLFRKEGQNVTLSCEQNLNHDAMYWYRQDPGQGLRLIYYSQIVNDFQKGDIAEGYSVSREKKESFPLTVTSAQKNPTAFYLCASTLRGGFTNEKLFFGSGTQLSVL.

This chain joins TRBV12-3 or TRBV12-4 and TRBJ2-7; D may match TRBD1 or TRBD2 (5 bases each). Trimming removed 3 bases from V and 2 bases from J, with 8 bases in between. The CDR3 totals 13 residues. The CDR3 sequence is CASSFSGPYEQYF. CDR3 in DNA: TGTGCCAGCAGTTTCTCGGGGCCCTACGAGCAGTACTTC.

The rearrangement joins TRBV24-1 to TRBJ2-2; TRBD1 matches 11 bases. Trimming removed 1 base from V and 7 bases from J; junction bases left unmatched: 4. The CDR3 is 16 residues long. Germline values: CDR1 KGHDR, CDR2 SFDVKD. The CDR3 DNA reads TGTGCCACCAGTGATTTCAGGACAGGGGGCGGCGGGGAGCTGTTTTTT. Translated: CATSDFRTGGGGELFF.

The V and J genes are TRBV9 and TRBJ2-3, with TRBD2 matching 8 bases. This CDR3 has 20 amino acids. The V gene's germline CDR1 is SGDLS and CDR2 YYNGEE. V was pared by 0 bases and J by 1 base, with 16 bases of the junction left unmatched. For the CDR3, the DNA is TGTGCCAGCAGCGTAGCCCCCACCCACTACGCGGGAGGAGGCACAGATACGCAGTATTTT. Translating it yields CASSVAPTHYAGGGTDTQYF.

The J gene is TRBJ2-5, the V gene TRBV6-1, with TRBD2 matching over 12 bases. Germline CDR1 MNHNS, CDR2 SASEGT. The CDR3 spans 18 residues. The V and J ends lost 2 bases and 2 bases, in that order; junction bases with no gene match: 9. The chain's CDR3 is CASSERLAGVWSQETQYF. The DNA of the CDR3 is TGTGCCAGCAGTGAAAGACTAGCGGGAGTTTGGTCTCAAGAGACCCAGTACTTC.

The chain has TRBV6-6 and TRBJ2-3, with D tentatively TRBD1 (5 bases). V lost 6 bases to trimming and J lost 5 bases, with 15 bases between them. Germline lookup yields CDR1 MNHNY and CDR2 SVGAGI (reference sequence). The CDR3 extends over 14 amino acids. The CDR3 spells CASRLLGAKDTQYF. The DNA of the CDR3 is TGTGCCAGCAGGCTCCTTGGGGCGAAAGATACGCAGTATTTT.

The rearrangement joins TRBV7-9 to TRBJ2-1; a possible D gene is TRBD2 (6 bases). The germline V gene encodes CDR1 SEHNR and CDR2 FQNEAQ (reference sequence). The CDR3 extends over 15 amino acids. Trimming shortened V by 7 bases and J by 0 bases, and 13 bases separated the two germline ends. The CDR3, as DNA: TGTGCCAGCACTCTGGGACTCAGCTCCTACAATGAGCAGTTCTTC. This translates into CASTLGLSSYNEQFF.

This clone appeared once. V usage is TRBV19 and J usage is TRBJ1-4; 10 bases line up with TRBD1. With 4 bases clipped from V and 3 bases from J, the junction kept 2 bases outside the gene matches. Per germline, CDR1 LNHDA and CDR2 SQIVND (reference sequence). The CDR3 length is 15 residues. The CDR3 here is CASSSGTGANEKLFF. CDR3 in DNA: TGTGCCAGTAGTAGCGGGACAGGGGCTAATGAAAAACTGTTTTTT.

This clone has a handful of counts. The chain recombines TRBV28 with TRBJ2-3; D is undetermined. Trimming took 6 bases from V and 1 from J, leaving 8 bases between them. Germline-derived CDR1 and CDR2 are MDHEN and SYDVKM. This CDR3 contains 13 residues. The CDR3 here is CASSPTRTDTQYF. CDR3 DNA sequence: TGTGCCAGCAGCCCTACGCGCACAGATACGCAGTATTTT.